This TCR beta chain derives from a study of blood T cell repertoires in COVID-19. Study-wide context: Donors in the United States, Italy and Spain gave samples during acute or convalescent COVID-19.

The CDR3 sequence is 18 residues long. Trimming took 1 base from V and 0 from J; bases not matched to a gene: 5. Germline V gives CDR1 LNHDA, CDR2 SQIVND (reference sequence). How the authors handled the data: Nucleated cell number was recorded as an estimate derived from reference gene primer amplification. Clones were read by immunoSEQ multiplex PCR, and TCRdb kept only the in-frame ones, dropping some. V and J calls and clone size are given by that table; D and trimming were obtained from the DNA. The data hold about 120,000 clones, with 88% observed a single time. The receptor was derived from a woman older than 75 with acute or convalescent COVID-19. The sample consisted of peripheral blood. This rearrangement joins TRBV19 to TRBJ2-2, with 10 nucleotides matching TRBD2. The CDR3 loop is CASSIGGLAMTNTGELFF. As DNA, the CDR3 is TGTGCCAGTAGTATAGGGGGACTAGCGATGACGAACACCGGGGAGCTGTTTTTT.